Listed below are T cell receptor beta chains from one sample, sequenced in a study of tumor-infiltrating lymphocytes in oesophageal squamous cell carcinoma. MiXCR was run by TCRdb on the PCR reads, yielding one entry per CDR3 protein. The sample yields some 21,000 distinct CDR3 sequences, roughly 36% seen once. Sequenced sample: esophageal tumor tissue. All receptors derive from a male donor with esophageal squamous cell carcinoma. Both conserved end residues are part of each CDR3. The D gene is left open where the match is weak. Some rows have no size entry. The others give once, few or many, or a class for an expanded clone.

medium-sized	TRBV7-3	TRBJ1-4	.	CASSLTANEKLFF	TGTGCCAGCAGCTTGACAGCTAATGAAAAACTGTTTTTT
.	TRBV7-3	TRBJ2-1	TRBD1	CASSPDRERHEQFF	TGTGCCAGCAGCCCCGACAGGGAGAGACATGAGCAGTTCTTC
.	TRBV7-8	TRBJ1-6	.	CASSLGGTYNSPLHF	TGTGCCAGCAGCTTAGGGGGGACTTATAATTCACCCCTCCACTTT
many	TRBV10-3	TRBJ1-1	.	CAISDVTANTEAFF	TGTGCCATCAGTGATGTGACGGCGAACACTGAAGCTTTCTTT
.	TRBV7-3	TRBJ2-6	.	CASSSRASGANVLTF	TGTGCCAGCAGCTCCAGGGCCTCTGGGGCCAACGTCCTGACTTTC
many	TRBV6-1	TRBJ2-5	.	CASSQKWQTVAQETQYF	TGTGCCAGCAGCCAAAAGTGGCAGACAGTCGCCCAAGAGACCCAGTACTTC
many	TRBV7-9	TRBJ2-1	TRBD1	CASSSGTGVQNEQFF	TGTGCCAGCAGCTCCGGGACAGGGGTCCAGAATGAGCAGTTCTTC
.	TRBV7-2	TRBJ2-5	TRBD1	CASSLGTAKYQETQYF	TGTGCCAGCAGCTTGGGGACAGCTAAGTACCAAGAGACCCAGTACTTC
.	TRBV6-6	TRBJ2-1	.	CASSTLGGYEQFF	TGTGCCAGCAGTACACTAGGAGGCTATGAGCAGTTCTTC
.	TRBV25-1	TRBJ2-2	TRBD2	CASSGTSDTGELFF	TGTGCCAGCAGTGGGACTAGCGACACCGGGGAGCTGTTTTTT
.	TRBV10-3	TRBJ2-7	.	CAIAQGKDYEQYF	TGTGCCATCGCCCAGGGGAAGGACTACGAGCAGTACTTC